The rows below give T cell receptor beta chains drawn from one sample of a study of relationships among human T cell subsets. One entry per CDR3 protein, called by TCRdb with MiXCR from the multiplex PCR reads. The sample lists around 14,000 distinct CDR3 sequences; 62% were seen once. Material: total T cells sorted from blood. These receptors were obtained from a man aged 35-49 years in good health. The CDR3 runs from the conserved cysteine through the conserved F or W. Fields, in order: D gene, clone size, J gene, V gene, CDR3 protein, CDR3 DNA. A D gene is named only where the DNA matches it firmly. Rows give clone size only sometimes, using once, few, many, or a class for an expanded clone.

. | . | TRBJ2-3 | TRBV6-7 | CASSYGGRRRPDTQYF | TGTGCCAGCAGTTATGGTGGGCGGAGAAGACCAGATACGCAGTATTTT
. | few | TRBJ1-4 | TRBV12-3/TRBV12-4 | CASSLLGFGEKLFF | TGTGCCAGCAGCTTATTAGGGTTTGGGGAAAAACTGTTTTTT
TRBD2 | . | TRBJ2-7 | TRBV12-3/TRBV12-4 | CASSSSGRTGEQYF | TGTGCCAGCAGCTCCAGCGGGAGGACGGGCGAGCAGTACTTC
TRBD2 | . | TRBJ2-3 | TRBV2 | CASSASGLSTDTQYF | TGTGCCAGCAGTGCTAGCGGCCTTAGCACAGATACGCAGTATTTT
. | . | TRBJ2-7 | TRBV28 | CAGAGANYEQYF | TGTGCCGGGGCGGGGGCCAACTACGAGCAGTACTTC
. | . | TRBJ2-7 | TRBV27 | CASSFLAYEQYF | TGTGCCAGCAGTTTCCTAGCCTACGAGCAGTACTTC
. | few | TRBJ2-3 | TRBV11-3 | CASSLEESNTQYF | TGTGCCAGCAGCCTAGAAGAGTCGAATACGCAGTATTTT
. | few | TRBJ2-1 | TRBV25-1 | CASSESVSSYNEQFF | TGTGCCAGCAGTGAATCAGTGAGCTCCTACAATGAGCAGTTCTTC
. | . | TRBJ2-1 | TRBV19 | CASSRRYYNEQFF | TGTGCCAGTAGTCGAAGGTACTACAATGAGCAGTTCTTC
. | . | TRBJ1-1 | TRBV19 | CASSPGNTEAFF | TGTGCCAGTAGTCCCGGGAACACTGAAGCTTTCTTT
TRBD1 | . | TRBJ1-6 | TRBV12-3/TRBV12-4 | CASSFSTGVQNSPLHF | TGTGCCAGCAGTTTTTCGACAGGGGTTCAAAATTCACCCCTCCACTTT
. | . | TRBJ2-5 | TRBV6-5 | CASSYSRGKETQYF | TGTGCCAGCAGTTACTCGAGAGGGAAAGAGACCCAGTACTTC
. | few | TRBJ1-5 | TRBV20-1 | CSARAGGLSNNQPQHF | TGCAGTGCTAGAGCGGGAGGGCTGAGCAACAATCAGCCCCAGCATTTT
. | . | TRBJ2-3 | TRBV12-3/TRBV12-4 | CASSRPWGWVTDTQYF | TGTGCCAGCAGCCGCCCGTGGGGGTGGGTCACAGATACGCAGTATTTT
. | few | TRBJ2-1 | TRBV20-1 | CSVGGMGYTMSTFF | TGCAGTGTCGGCGGGATGGGTTATACAATGAGCACGTTCTTC
. | . | TRBJ1-5 | TRBV20-1 | CSAGGQGYSNQPQHF | TGCAGTGCCGGGGGCCAGGGGTATAGCAATCAGCCCCAGCATTTT
TRBD2 | . | TRBJ2-2 | TRBV7-9 | CASSPPSSGRRETGELFF | TGTGCCAGCAGCCCACCCTCTAGCGGGAGGAGGGAAACCGGGGAGCTGTTTTTT
. | . | TRBJ2-1 | TRBV28 | CASSFGTRYNEQFF | TGTGCCAGCAGTTTTGGGACAAGATACAATGAGCAGTTCTTC
. | . | TRBJ2-3 | TRBV7-9 | CASRGRRADTQYF | TGTGCCAGCAGGGGGCGTCGCGCAGATACGCAGTATTTT
. | . | TRBJ2-1 | TRBV20-1 | CSASSAYLPDEQFF | TGCAGTGCTTCATCAGCCTATCTACCCGATGAGCAGTTCTTC
TRBD1 | . | TRBJ1-2 | TRBV28 | CASEDRADGYTF | TGTGCCAGCGAAGACAGGGCAGATGGCTACACCTTC
. | . | TRBJ2-1 | TRBV20-1 | CSARPTNEQFF | TGCAGTGCTAGGCCGACCAATGAGCAGTTCTTC
. | . | TRBJ1-1 | TRBV27 | CASSPGTVNTEAFF | TGTGCCAGCAGTCCAGGGACGGTGAACACTGAAGCTTTCTTT
TRBD2 | few | TRBJ2-1 | TRBV13 | CASSFRGGGEDEQFF | TGTGCCAGCAGCTTTCGGGGCGGGGGGGAGGATGAGCAGTTCTTC
TRBD1 | . | TRBJ1-3 | TRBV29-1 | CSVSDRVSGNTIYF | TGCAGCGTTAGCGACAGGGTCTCTGGAAACACCATATATTTT
. | . | TRBJ2-4 | TRBV12-3/TRBV12-4 | CASSPRESLAKNIQYF | TGTGCCAGCAGTCCCAGAGAAAGCTTAGCCAAAAACATTCAGTACTTC
. | . | TRBJ2-1 | TRBV7-7 | CASSLDGSTYNEQFF | TGTGCTAGCAGCTTAGACGGGAGTACCTACAATGAGCAGTTCTTC
. | . | TRBJ2-1 | TRBV5-8 | CASSLDGGRGQFF | TGTGCCAGCAGCTTGGATGGCGGGCGGGGGCAGTTCTTC
. | . | TRBJ1-5 | TRBV6-1 | CASSNTGGEQPQHF | TGTGCCAGCAGTAACACTGGGGGAGAGCAGCCCCAGCATTTT
. | few | TRBJ1-4 | TRBV7-8 | CASSLGRDNLEKLFF | TGTGCCAGCAGCTTAGGACGGGACAACCTGGAAAAACTGTTTTTT
. | . | TRBJ1-5 | TRBV6-5 | CASSYIDGQPQHF | TGTGCCAGCAGTTACATCGACGGTCAGCCCCAGCATTTT
. | . | TRBJ2-1 | TRBV12-3/TRBV12-4 | CASSYLQGNYNEQFF | TGTGCCAGCAGTTATTTACAGGGTAACTACAATGAGCAGTTCTTC
TRBD1 | medium-sized | TRBJ2-7 | TRBV29-1 | CSVLTGGRGEQYF | TGCAGCGTTCTGACAGGGGGACGGGGCGAGCAGTACTTC
TRBD2 | . | TRBJ2-1 | TRBV4-1 | CASSSTSDEQFF | TGCGCCAGCAGCTCGACTAGCGATGAGCAGTTCTTC
. | . | TRBJ2-7 | TRBV27 | CASSLGTTYEQYF | TGTGCCAGCAGTTTGGGTACTACCTACGAGCAGTACTTC
TRBD1 | few | TRBJ2-1 | TRBV28 | CASSPAGDRVYNEQFF | TGTGCCAGCAGCCCCGCCGGGGACAGGGTCTACAATGAGCAGTTCTTC
TRBD2 | . | TRBJ2-1 | TRBV12-3/TRBV12-4 | CASSLNPRLAASYNEQFF | TGTGCCAGCAGTTTGAATCCCCGACTAGCGGCTTCCTACAATGAGCAGTTCTTC